One and the same sample provided the 28 T cell receptor beta chains below, sequenced in a study of blood T cell repertoires in COVID-19. Method: immunoSEQ multiplex PCR; TCRdb's copy keeps in-frame clones and lacks some. This table holds 45,000 to 60,000 clones, more than 90% found once. Sequenced: peripheral blood. Receptors were obtained from a man between 50 and 59 years old with acute or convalescent COVID-19.

This clone was observed once. The gene calls are TRBV2 and TRBJ1-3, with a tentative D call TRBD1 (6 bases). Germline assignment: CDR1 SNHLY and CDR2 FYNNEI. The V gene lost 3 bases and the J gene lost 7 bases, with 13 bases spanning the gap. This CDR3 is built from 14 residues. CDR3 residues: CASSEGGASNTIYF. The CDR3 nucleotides are TGTGCCAGCAGTGAGGGGGGGGCGTCCAACACCATATATTTT. Complete variable domain (other parts from reference TRBV2 and TRBJ1-3): EPEVTQTPSHQVTQMGQEVILRCVPISNHLYFYWYRQILGQKVEFLVSFYNNEISEKSEIFDDQFSVERPDGSNFTLKIRSTKLEDSAMYFCASSEGGASNTIYFGEGSWLTVV.

CDR3 DNA sequence: TGTGCCAGCAGCTCAACAGGGGGCGCTGATGAAAAACTGTTTTTT. Translated, it gives CASSSTGGADEKLFF. The chain employs TRBV5-4 and TRBJ1-4; 9 bases match TRBD1. The V and J ends lost 3 bases and 6 bases, in that order; junction bases with no gene match: 6. The CDR3 has 15 residues. Germline values: CDR1 SGHNT, CDR2 YYREEE (reference sequence).

This sequence joins TRBV19 and TRBJ1-2; no clear D gene. V lost 5 bases and J lost 1, with 14 bases in between. Germline V gene sequence: CDR1 LNHDA, CDR2 SQIVND (reference sequence). This CDR3 is 15 amino acids long. The CDR3 nucleotides read TGTGCCAGTAGTTCCAATTGGGGAGATAACTATGGCTACACCTTC. Translated, it gives CASSSNWGDNYGYTF.

The chain combines TRBV3-1 (or the pseudogene TRBV3-2) with TRBJ1-1; no definite D call. Trimming removed 1 base at V and 10 bases at J, with 13 bases between. The length of the CDR3 is 13 residues. Germline-derived CDR1 and CDR2 are LGHDT and YNNKEL (reference sequence). The CDR3 DNA is TGTGCCAGCAGCCAAGCCCGGGGAAGTGGAGCTTTCTTT. Translating it yields CASSQARGSGAFF.

The genes are TRBV18 and TRBJ2-7; 8 nucleotides line up with TRBD2. CDR1 KGHSH and CDR2 LQKENI come from the germline V gene. The CDR3 is made up of 13 amino acids. Trimming at V came to 7 bases and at J to 6 bases, leaving 8 bases not matched to a gene. The CDR3 loop reads CASFGTAGGEQYF. In nucleotides, the CDR3 is TGTGCCAGCTTTGGGACCGCGGGGGGCGAGCAGTACTTC. Supplemented by reference TRBV18 and TRBJ2-7, the full variable domain reads NAGVMQNPRHLVRRRGQEARLRCSPMKGHSHVYWYRQLPEEGLKFMVYLQKENIIDESGMPKERFSAEFPKEGPSILRIQQVVRGDSAAYFCASFGTAGGEQYFGPGTRLTVT.

V gene TRBV4-1 combines with J gene TRBJ2-3; tentative D call: TRBD1 (5 bases). The CDR3 runs to 15 residues. Trimming took off 7 bases at V and 0 bases at J, with 14 bases between the two ends. Germline CDR1 reads MGHRA; CDR2 reads YSYEKL. CDR3 in amino acids: CASKEDSSSTDTQYF. The CDR3 DNA reads TGCGCCAGCAAAGAAGACAGTTCTAGCACAGATACGCAGTATTTT.

The rearrangement uses TRBV9 and TRBJ2-7; possible D gene TRBD2, 6 bases. V dropped 4 bases and J dropped 0 bases, with 11 bases sitting between them. The length of the CDR3 is 14 residues. Per the germline V gene, CDR1 is SGDLS and CDR2 is YYNGEE. The CDR3 is CASSRISGSYEQYF. The DNA of the CDR3 is TGTGCCAGCAGCCGAATTAGCGGCTCCTACGAGCAGTACTTC.

The V and J genes are TRBV5-8 and TRBJ1-3; 9 bases map to TRBD1. Losses at the gene ends were 2 bases for V and 0 bases for J; bases not matched to a gene: 15. This CDR3 has 20 residues. The germline V gene encodes CDR1 SGHTS and CDR2 YDEGEE. The CDR3 sequence is CASSFRIGTGIRYSGNTIYF. The DNA for the CDR3 is TGTGCCAGCAGCTTCCGGATCGGGACAGGGATCCGGTACTCTGGAAACACCATATATTTT.

This clone has a single count. The rearrangement uses TRBV11-2 and TRBJ2-2; D is perhaps TRBD2 (6 bases). Trimming stripped 5 bases from V and 1 base from J, with 14 bases between. The CDR3 is made up of 16 amino acids. Germline V CDR1 and CDR2: SGHAT, FQNNGV. As DNA, the CDR3 is TGTGCCAGCAGCCTACTGACTAGTTTGAACACCGGGGAGCTGTTTTTT. As protein: CASSLLTSLNTGELFF.

The CDR3 nucleotides are TGTGCCAGCAGCGCCAGGGGATTAACGCCCCAGCATTTT. Translating it yields CASSARGLTPQHF. This chain uses TRBV11-2 with TRBJ1-5, with D maybe TRBD1 (6 bases). Trimming cost V 5 bases and J 9 bases, with 14 bases left between them. The length of the CDR3 is 13 residues. Germline assignment: CDR1 SGHAT and CDR2 FQNNGV.

This clone was counted between two and nine times. V is TRBV6-6 and J is TRBJ2-7; 14 bases agree with TRBD2. After removal of 5 bases from V and 2 bases from J, the junction contained 17 bases not matched to a gene. Germline V CDR1 and CDR2: MNHNY, SVGAGI (reference sequence). This CDR3 is 20 amino acids long. This chain's CDR3 is CASSPPRLAGGKWTAYEQYF. In DNA form, the CDR3 reads TGTGCCAGCAGTCCCCCCCGACTAGCGGGAGGGAAATGGACCGCCTACGAGCAGTACTTC.

V and J are TRBV6-2 or TRBV6-3 and TRBJ1-5; 8 bases are a match to TRBD1. In germline, CDR1 is MNHEY, CDR2 SVGEGT. The CDR3 extends over 15 amino acids. The trim removed 5 bases at V and 7 bases at J, leaving 10 bases unmatched. The CDR3 is CASSTLDRGGQPQHF. CDR3 nucleotide sequence: TGTGCCAGCAGTACCCTAGACAGGGGCGGGCAGCCCCAGCATTTT.

The CDR3 region is CASSVGMSGYEQYF. CDR3 coding DNA: TGTGCCAGCAGCGTAGGTATGAGCGGCTACGAGCAGTACTTC. V is TRBV9 and J is TRBJ2-7; the D gene is possibly TRBD2 (5 bases). Per germline, CDR1 SGDLS and CDR2 YYNGEE. V lost 0 bases, J lost 3 bases, and 10 bases lay in between. This CDR3 region has 14 residues. The whole variable domain, remainder taken from reference TRBV9 and TRBJ2-7, is DSGVTQTPKHLITATGQRVTLRCSPRSGDLSVYWYQQSLDQGLQFLIQYYNGEERAKGNILERFSAQQFPDLHSELNLSSLELGDSALYFCASSVGMSGYEQYFGPGTRLTVT.

This chain joins TRBV5-1 and TRBJ1-2, with D unresolved. In germline, CDR1 is SGHRS, CDR2 YFSETQ. V shed 0 bases and J shed 9 bases, with 15 bases lying between them. The CDR3 is 14 amino acids. For the CDR3, the DNA is TGCGCCAGCAGCTTGGAAGCGGGTCTCGGTAGCTACACCTTC. It is translated as CASSLEAGLGSYTF.

Concerning this clone: Other DNA sequences in this sample translate to the same CDR3. This chain links TRBV5-1 with TRBJ1-2; a weak D match, TRBD1 (5 bases). CDR1 and CDR2 (germline): SGHRS, YFSETQ. Trimming removed 0 bases from V and 8 bases from J, with 11 bases in between. This CDR3 spans 13 amino acids. This CDR3 reads CASSLGQGRGYTF. The DNA for the CDR3 is TGCGCCAGCAGCTTGGGCCAGGGAAGAGGCTACACCTTC.

The chain joins TRBV5-1 to TRBJ1-1; a possible D gene is TRBD1 (6 bases). V lost 2 bases to trimming and J lost 0 bases, with 8 bases between them. CDR1 SGHRS and CDR2 YFSETQ come from the germline V gene. This CDR3 is built from 14 residues. CDR3 loop: CASSLGGVNTEAFF. CDR3 DNA: TGCGCCAGCAGCTTAGGGGGGGTGAACACTGAAGCTTTCTTT.

The chain is built from TRBV5-6 and TRBJ1-5; D gene uncertain. The germline V and J ends were trimmed by 1 base and 5 bases, with 7 bases remaining between them. The CDR3 runs 13 residues. The V gene's germline CDR1 is SGHDT and CDR2 YYEEEE. The DNA of the CDR3 is TGTGCCAGCAGCTTGTACGGTCATCAGCCCCAGCATTTT. Residues: CASSLYGHQPQHF.

This chain connects TRBV18 to TRBJ2-1, with D perhaps TRBD2 (5 bases). Trimming took 4 bases from V and 6 from J, leaving 16 bases between them. This CDR3 contains 15 residues. CDR1 and CDR2 from the germline V gene are KGHSH and LQKENI. The CDR3 sequence is CASSRSEGVSNEQFF. The CDR3 nucleotides are TGTGCCAGCTCACGCTCCGAGGGCGTGAGCAATGAGCAGTTCTTC.

The rearrangement joins TRBV2 to TRBJ2-7, with 7 bases fitting TRBD2. The ends lost 4 bases at V and 6 bases at J; junction bases unmatched: 9. The CDR3 covers 14 residues. Germline CDR1 and CDR2: SNHLY and FYNNEI. CDR3 residues: CASSVGGGLGEQYF. The DNA of the CDR3 is TGTGCCAGCAGTGTCGGGGGAGGGTTGGGCGAGCAGTACTTC.

The genes are TRBV23-1 and TRBJ1-2; no reliable D call. TRBV23-1 is noted as an ORF with a role that remains uncertain. Trimming removed 2 bases at V and 6 bases at J, with 25 bases between. The CDR3 spans 18 residues. This chain's CDR3 is CASSQRSCPQGYEDGYTF. CDR3 bases: TGCGCCAGCAGTCAACGATCATGCCCGCAAGGTTATGAGGATGGCTACACCTTC.

The chain is built from TRBV28 and TRBJ1-1, with 8 positions matching TRBD1. J was trimmed by 4 bases and V by 7 bases; bases with no gene match: 11. Germline V gives CDR1 MDHEN, CDR2 SYDVKM. The CDR3 has 15 amino acids. The CDR3 DNA follows: TGTGCCAGCACCGTTGTGACAGGGGCGAGCACTGAAGCTTTCTTT. Translating it yields CASTVVTGASTEAFF.

The J gene is TRBJ2-2, the V gene TRBV29-1; TRBD1 matches at 11 bases. The germline V gene has CDR1 SQVTM and CDR2 ANQGSEA. The CDR3 runs 15 residues. Germline trimming cut 4 bases from V and 4 bases from J; bases unmatched to any gene: 5. The DNA of the CDR3 is TGCAGCGTTGTCGTGGGACAGGGGGTCACCGGGGAGCTGTTTTTT. Its protein product is CSVVVGQGVTGELFF.

The gene calls are TRBV7-2 and TRBJ2-4; 8 positions match TRBD1. The CDR3 is 15 residues long. Germline values: CDR1 SGHTA, CDR2 FQGNSA. V trimming: 5 bases; J trimming: 8 bases; junction bases outside the gene matches: 11. In nucleotides, the CDR3 is TGTGCCAGCAGCGCACAGACAGGGGCCAAGGACATTCAGTACTTC. It codes for CASSAQTGAKDIQYF.

The chain carries TRBV7-2 and TRBJ2-2; D is possibly TRBD2 (5 bases). Germline CDR1 is SGHTA and CDR2 is FQGNSA. The length of the CDR3 is 18 residues. V shed 5 bases and J shed 0 bases, with 19 bases lying between them. The CDR3 protein is CASSPQGIRESNTGELFF. CDR3 nucleotides: TGTGCCAGCAGCCCCCAAGGTATAAGGGAGTCGAACACCGGGGAGCTGTTTTTT. The complete variable domain, with remaining parts taken from reference TRBV7-2 and TRBJ2-2, reads GAGVSQSPSNKVTEKGKDVELRCDPISGHTALYWYRQSLGQGLEFLIYFQGNSAPDKSGLPSDRFSAERTGGSVSTLTIQRTQQEDSAVYLCASSPQGIRESNTGELFFGEGSRLTVL.

The chain is built from TRBV7-9 and TRBJ1-6; 9 nucleotides agree with TRBD1. There are 13 residues in the CDR3. Germline loops: CDR1 SEHNR, CDR2 FQNEAQ (reference sequence). After removal of 5 bases from V and 8 bases from J, the junction contained 1 base not matched to a gene. The chain's CDR3 is CASSRQGDSPLHF. Here the CDR3 DNA reads TGTGCCAGCAGCCGACAGGGGGATTCACCCCTCCACTTT.

This sequence joins TRBV14 and TRBJ2-1, with TRBD2 as a possible D gene (6 bases). The CDR3 totals 16 residues. Germline V gene sequence: CDR1 SGHDN, CDR2 FVKESK. V was pared by 5 bases and J by 2 bases, with 16 bases between. CDR3 sequence (DNA): TGTGCCAGCAGCAAGCGGGTGTTCCCTCCCTACAATGAGCAGTTCTTC. Translating gives CASSKRVFPPYNEQFF.

This sequence joins TRBV11-2 and TRBJ1-4; no clear D. The V and J ends lost 5 bases and 2 bases respectively, with 15 bases between them. Per germline, CDR1 SGHAT and CDR2 FQNNGV. The CDR3 has 16 amino acids. The CDR3 loop reads CASSPGRGRTNEKLFF. The CDR3 coding sequence is TGTGCCAGCAGCCCCGGGAGAGGGAGGACTAATGAAAAACTGTTTTTT.

This rearrangement joins TRBV7-2 to TRBJ1-5; 8 positions agree with TRBD1. CDR1 and CDR2 from the germline V gene are SGHTA and FQGNSA. This CDR3 contains 13 residues. Trimming took 5 bases from V and 7 from J; bases not matched to a gene: 4. The CDR3 sequence is CASSSRQGQPQHF. The CDR3 region has the DNA TGTGCCAGCAGCAGCAGACAGGGGCAGCCCCAGCATTTT.